This T cell receptor beta chain was retrieved from a study of T cell responses to AZD1222 COVID-19 vaccine (dated by TCRdb to the early 2020s). Regarding the study in general: Because spike-specific TCR depth and breadth did not differ between the two schedules, AZD1222 recipients who got a second dose at roughly 4 weeks were pooled with those who got a second dose at roughly 12 weeks. TCR sequencing covered more than 230 trial participants: 200 to 220 given two doses of AZD1222 and approximately 26 given two doses of MenACWY control vaccine. Enrollment into the trials was organized by age into subgroups of 18-55, 56-69 and 70-plus years, and those subgroups contained approximately 150, 30 and 60 TCR-sequenced participants, respectively.

Per the publication, the time point label means: baseline before first vaccination. The vaccinee samples were drawn from two UK trials, COV001 and COV002, one of which was a single-blind randomized controlled phase 2/3 trial testing AZD1222 (ChAdOx1 nCoV-19) in healthy adults. For TCRbeta chain sequencing, PBMC samples were collected from trial participants at day 0 and at day 28 after the second dose. In the case of this clone: The clone's antigen remains unknown. Per-nucleotide qualities are absent, and no much larger clonotype sits a single base away.

What the work shows at the level of the full study, not this receptor alone: Only a handful of AZD1222 recipients were SARS-CoV-2 seropositive at baseline, limiting conclusions about previously exposed vaccinees. Epitopes outside the regions mutated in the B.1.351 and B.1.1.7 variants were reportedly recognized by nearly half of the unique spike-specific TCRs. Spike-specific TCR breadth and depth rose significantly after two AZD1222 doses compared with day 0 and with MenACWY recipients. Participants were mostly white British, with more females than males. The authors suggested clonal diversity may have been underestimated. Because no samples from the day 14 peak response were available, repertoires could be characterized only after the peak T cell response. In the small 56-69-year group, the increase in depth fell short of significance, most likely because of low power. CD4 TCRs associated with the vaccine covered the entire spike protein, and the dominant responses were in regions 160-218 and 743-854.

The CDR3 regions of human TCRbeta chains were analyzed by immunosequencing. For the original study's pipeline: TCRs in the repertoires were matched against a reference library of SARS-CoV-2-specific TCRs that had been generated with the MIRA antigen-specificity platform. Breadth was defined as the fraction of unique TCRs that were SARS-CoV-2-associated, and depth was defined as the fraction of total T cells that were SARS-CoV-2-associated. Each spike-specific TCR was assigned to its reactive spike region and to a CD4 or CD8 class using the MIRA data. Log10-transformed breadth and depth values were compared by one-way ANOVA with Sidak's multiple comparisons tests. Imported from immuneACCESS, the table was reduced by TCRdb to in-frame sequences with V and J called. These copies leave out some clones; in studies compared against another copy, an unresolved V gene accounts for under half, and the cause of the remainder is not known. That table furnishes V, J and clone size, whereas the DNA furnished D and trimming. In all, the sample holds roughly 120,000 clones, and 87% of those were seen once. Of the sample, roughly a tenth is held by the ten largest clones.

CDR1 MDHEN and CDR2 SYDVKM were looked up in the germline V gene. Including cysteine and phenylalanine, the CDR3 has 10 amino acids. Kept here is only the CDR3 DNA, which spans 30 bases and is read in frame from base 1. The trim is 8 bases for V and 7 bases for J, with a gap of 9 bases between the germline ends. Here the sequenced sample was peripheral blood, taken on day 0 of AZD1222 vaccination. In this chain, TRBV28 is recombined with TRBJ2-7; the D gene identity is not certain. The sequence came from an adult in good health. The DNA reads as follows: TGTGCCAGCGGGTACAATGAGCAGTACTTC. It translates as CASGYNEQYF. Where the CDR3 stops, the reference TRBV28 and TRBJ2-7 genes take over; the full variable domain is DVKVTQSSRYLVKRTGEKVFLECVQDMDHENMFWYRQDPGLGLRLIYFSYDVKMKEKGDIPEGYSVSREKKERFSLILESASTNQTSMYLCASGYNEQYFGPGTRLTVT.